This T cell receptor (beta chain) was observed in a study of T cell responses to AZD1222 COVID-19 vaccine. Study outcomes and limitations: The sample set comprised mostly white British donors with more females, and clonal diversity was possibly underestimated. Unmutated variant regions are reportedly the target of nearly half of TCRs that are spike-specific.

Worth noting for this clone: Its antigen remains unknown.

Only in-frame clones appear in the TCRdb table, and some are missing; sequencing was by immunoSEQ multiplex PCR. Here the sample spans about 86,000 clones, about 91% being singletons. Trimming at V came to 3 bases and at J to 1 base, leaving 2 bases not matched to a gene. From germline, CDR1 is SNHLY and CDR2 FYNNEI. The CDR3 covers 15 residues. The specimen comprised peripheral blood, sampled on day 0 of MenACWY control vaccination. This receptor was taken from an adult in good health. The gene calls are TRBV2 and TRBJ2-7; 11 bases are shared with TRBD2. The DNA for the CDR3 is TGTGCCAGCAGTGATTGGACTAGCGGGTCCTACGAGCAGTACTTC. This translates into CASSDWTSGSYEQYF. Drawing the rest from reference TRBV2 and TRBJ2-7, the complete variable domain is EPEVTQTPSHQVTQMGQEVILRCVPISNHLYFYWYRQILGQKVEFLVSFYNNEISEKSEIFDDQFSVERPDGSNFTLKIRSTKLEDSAMYFCASSDWTSGSYEQYFGPGTRLTVT.